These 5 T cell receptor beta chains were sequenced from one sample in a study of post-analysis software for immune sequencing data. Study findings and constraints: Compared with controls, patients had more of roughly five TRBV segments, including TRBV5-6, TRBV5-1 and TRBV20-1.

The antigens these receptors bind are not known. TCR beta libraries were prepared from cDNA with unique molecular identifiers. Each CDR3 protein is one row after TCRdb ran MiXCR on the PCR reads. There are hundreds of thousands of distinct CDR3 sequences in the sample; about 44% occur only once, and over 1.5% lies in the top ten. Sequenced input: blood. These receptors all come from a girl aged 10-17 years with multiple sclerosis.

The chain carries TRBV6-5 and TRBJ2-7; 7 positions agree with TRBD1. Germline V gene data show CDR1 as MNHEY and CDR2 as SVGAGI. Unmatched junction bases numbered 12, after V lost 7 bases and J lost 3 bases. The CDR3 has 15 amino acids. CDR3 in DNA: TGTGCCAGCACTCCCCGGGGACAGCTCCTCTACGAGCAGTACTTC. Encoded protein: CASTPRGQLLYEQYF.

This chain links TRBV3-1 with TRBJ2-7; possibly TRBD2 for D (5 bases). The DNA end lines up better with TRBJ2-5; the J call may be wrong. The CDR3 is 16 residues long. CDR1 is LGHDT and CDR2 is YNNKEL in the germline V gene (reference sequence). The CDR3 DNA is TGTGCCAGCAGCCAAGGTATAGGTGGGAGTTCAGAGACCCAGTACTTC. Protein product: CASSQGIGGSSETQYF.

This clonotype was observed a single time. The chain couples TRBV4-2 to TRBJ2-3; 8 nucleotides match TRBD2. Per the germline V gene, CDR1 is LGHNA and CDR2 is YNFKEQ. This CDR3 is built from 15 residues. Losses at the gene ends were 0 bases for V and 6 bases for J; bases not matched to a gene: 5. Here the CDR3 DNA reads TGTGCCAGCAGCCAAGATTCGAGACTAGCGGATACGCAGTATTTT. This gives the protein CASSQDSRLADTQYF.

CDR3 bases: TGTGCCAGTAGTACAGGGGGCGCAGACTACGAGCAGTACTTC. This sequence encodes CASSTGGADYEQYF. The chain combines TRBV19 with TRBJ2-7; 8 bases line up with TRBD1. The CDR3 has 14 residues. V lost 4 bases and J lost 3; bases outside the gene matches: 5. The germline gives CDR1 LNHDA, CDR2 SQIVND (reference sequence).

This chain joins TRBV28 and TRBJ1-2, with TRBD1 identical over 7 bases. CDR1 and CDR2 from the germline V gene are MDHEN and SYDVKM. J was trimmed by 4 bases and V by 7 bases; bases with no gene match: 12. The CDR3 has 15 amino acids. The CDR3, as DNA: TGTGCCAGCACCACAGGAGGACAGGCGCCCTATGGCTACACCTTC. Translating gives CASTTGGQAPYGYTF.